This note documents a single T cell receptor (beta chain) sequence. Its cognate antigen has yet to be identified. No quality values exist for individual bases; no much larger clone is one base distant. Cut back by 3 bases and 7 bases, the V and J ends lie 14 bases apart. From cysteine to phenylalanine, the CDR3 is 14 amino acids long. Just CDR3 DNA is preserved here, 42 bases in frame from base 1. Via the germline V gene, CDR1 is SGDLS and CDR2 YYNGEE. TCR beta libraries were generated from genomic DNA with the immunoSEQ kit, following the manufacturer's recommendations. To prepare the libraries, a first multiplex PCR with proprietary primers was run, followed by a second PCR that added unique barcodes, and a bead cleanup was done after each round. Each sample batch included a kit-provided positive control reaction and a negative control reaction. The final libraries were assessed on an Agilent 4200 TapeStation D1000 ScreenTape, pooled by volume, and quantified by qPCR. Sequencing was performed on an Illumina NextSeq500 with a MidOutput 150-cycle cartridge, and 156 Read1 and 15 Index1 cycles were run with kit custom primers. The pooled library was loaded at roughly 0.92 pM with a roughly 20% PhiX control spike-in. Turning to the authors' computational methods: The vendor-processed data were analyzed in R, and a clonotype was defined as all T cells that share the same CDR3 nucleotide sequence. In the clone abundance analyses, frequencies were normalized to the 10,000 most abundant clones in each sample. Public T cell clones, which averaged fewer than five per sample, were excluded before analysis. An abundance difference of at least 32-fold between compartments was the criterion for calling clonotypes tumor-enriched or baseline blood-enriched. A beta-binomial differential abundance model was used to identify clonotypes that expanded or contracted between blood time points. Similarity between tumor and blood repertoires was quantified using the Baroni-Urbani and Buser coefficient, and groups were compared with two-tailed Wilcoxon tests in R. The immuneACCESS repertoire file appears here via TCRdb, limited to in-frame rearrangements. These files lack a portion of the clones; in checked studies, under half of the deficit traces to unresolved V genes, and the cause of the others is not known. That table gives V, J and clone size, and the DNA gave D and trimming. This sample gives 160,000 or so clones in total; roughly 90% of them show up just once. The ten biggest clones cover 10% to 15% of the sample.

The sample's time point label, in plain terms: blood 2 weeks post-SBRT. The treatment or condition label, read with the paper, signifies: 15 Gy SBRT to primary tumor, nephrectomy 4 weeks later. Serial peripheral blood from radiation-treated patients was sampled at baseline, 2 weeks and 4 weeks after SBRT to track tumor-enriched clonotypes. All patients had renal cell carcinoma with clear cell pathology. Genomic DNA for TCR sequencing was prepared using the QIAamp DNA Blood Mini Kit (Qiagen). Samples were included in the analyses only if all quality control checks were passed. The record originates from a study of radiation and T cells in renal cell carcinoma (dated by TCRdb to the early 2020s). About the investigation overall: The samples were obtained from a clinical trial, where primary renal cell carcinomas were treated with 15 Gy stereotactic body radiation therapy and then removed by nephrectomy 4 weeks afterward. In total, 53 samples underwent TCR beta sequencing: some 25 tumors plus 27 peripheral blood samples. Across all 50 or so samples, around 4,000,000 unique CDR3 nucleotide sequences, encoding 2,658,974 unique CDR3 amino acid sequences, were identified. Summary of the overall study and its limitations: Blood repertoire dynamics were not followed beyond 4 weeks after treatment. With a single-armed trial design, the study had no way to address how radiation dose or scheduling affects the TCR repertoire. Because pretreatment tumor biopsies were not available, the baseline intratumoral presence of clonotypes could not be determined. In blood, the top tumor clonotypes increased from baseline to 2 weeks after radiation and then shrank by 4 weeks, which suggests a temporary expansion of tumor-resident clones.

The sequence links TRBV9 to TRBJ2-1; TRBD1 could be the D gene, as 6 bases match. The sequence derives from a woman aged 50 to 65 with renal cell carcinoma. Specimen: blood, collected from a patient whose treatment included radiotherapy and nephrectomy. The encoded CDR3 is CASSDLQGWNEQFF. The DNA sequence reads TGTGCCAGCAGCGACCTACAGGGTTGGAATGAGCAGTTCTTC. Supplemented by the reference TRBV9 and TRBJ2-1 proteins around the CDR3, the complete variable domain is DSGVTQTPKHLITATGQRVTLRCSPRSGDLSVYWYQQSLDQGLQFLIQYYNGEERAKGNILERFSAQQFPDLHSELNLSSLELGDSALYFCASSDLQGWNEQFFGPGTRLTVL.